This is a list of T cell receptor beta chains from one sample in a study of T cell responses to AZD1222 COVID-19 vaccine. Assay used: immunoSEQ multiplex PCR; TCRdb lists only in-frame clones, some missing. The table includes about 130,000 clones, roughly 94% detected once. Material: peripheral blood, obtained on day 0 of AZD1222 vaccination. All receptors come from an adult in good health. Each CDR3 is given with its conserved first and last residue. A D gene is named only where the DNA matches it firmly.

d_call | j_call | v_call | cdr3_aa | cdr3_nt
. | TRBJ1-2 | TRBV12-3/TRBV12-4 | CASSLMRGYGYTF | TGTGCCAGCAGTTTAATGCGGGGCTATGGCTACACCTTC
TRBD1 | TRBJ1-1 | TRBV28 | CASRTGTGWAFF | TGTGCCAGCAGGACCGGGACAGGCTGGGCTTTCTTT
TRBD1 | TRBJ1-1 | TRBV5-1 | CASSRTGQWNTEAFF | TGCGCCAGCAGCCGGACGGGACAGTGGAACACTGAAGCTTTCTTT
TRBD2 | TRBJ2-6 | TRBV30 | CAWSVPSGGYSGANVLTF | TGTGCCTGGAGTGTTCCTAGCGGGGGGTACTCTGGGGCCAACGTCCTGACTTTC
. | TRBJ2-2 | TRBV7-2 | CASSLVAGVTGELFF | TGTGCCAGCAGCTTAGTGGCAGGGGTAACCGGGGAGCTGTTTTTT
. | TRBJ1-2 | TRBV5-4 | CASSLEWQGYGYTF | TGTGCCAGCAGCTTGGAGTGGCAGGGCTATGGCTACACCTTC
. | TRBJ1-5 | TRBV7-2 | CASSLDVGVQPQHF | TGTGCCAGCAGCTTAGATGTGGGTGTTCAGCCCCAGCATTTT
. | TRBJ1-6 | TRBV5-1 | CASTLWDPDSPLHF | TGCGCCAGCACCCTATGGGACCCCGATTCACCCCTCCACTTT
TRBD1 | TRBJ2-2 | TRBV14 | CASSQVPGGFGGELFF | TGTGCCAGCAGCCAAGTCCCAGGGGGCTTCGGCGGGGAGCTGTTTTTT
. | TRBJ1-2 | TRBV2 | CASSVERGYYGYTF | TGTGCCAGCAGTGTTGAGAGAGGCTACTATGGCTACACCTTC
TRBD1 | TRBJ1-2 | TRBV7-2 | CASSSRQGVRDFYGYTF | TGTGCCAGCAGCTCTAGACAGGGCGTAAGGGATTTCTATGGCTACACCTTC
. | TRBJ2-2 | TRBV11-2 | CASSPQAGTGELFF | TGTGCCAGCAGCCCCCAGGCTGGCACCGGGGAGCTGTTTTTT
. | TRBJ2-7 | TRBV11-3 | CASSWDDRLWICRNYEQYF | TGTGCCAGCAGCTGGGATGATAGGCTTTGGATTTGTCGGAACTACGAGCAGTACTTC
. | TRBJ1-2 | TRBV27 | CASSSPRGGYTF | TGTGCCAGCAGTTCCCCCCGGGGGGGCTACACCTTC
. | TRBJ1-2 | TRBV3-1/TRBV3-2 | CASSQEVGNYGYTF | TGTGCCAGCAGCCAAGAGGTGGGGAACTATGGCTACACCTTC
TRBD1 | TRBJ1-2 | TRBV7-8 | CASSPGTGAFYGYTF | TGTGCCAGCAGCCCCGGGACAGGGGCTTTCTATGGCTACACCTTC